These 25 T cell receptor beta chains came from one sample sequenced in a study of CD8+ T cells in alopecia areata. Indicated treatment: oral pan-JAK inhibitor, 5-10 mg twice daily. Extracted RNA was reverse transcribed, and the resulting cDNA served as sequencing template. Assay: immunoSEQ multiplex PCR; the TCRdb copy retains only in-frame clones and omits some. The data show hundreds of thousands of clones, approximately 70% seen once. The source material was CD4+ T cells sorted from blood, sampled at approximately week 42, from a patient treated with tofacitinib. Source of these receptors: a human donor with alopecia areata.

This clone was seen a handful of times. The rearrangement uses TRBV13 and TRBJ2-3; 8 bases fit TRBD2. Germline CDR1 is PRHDT and CDR2 is FYEKMQ (reference sequence). This CDR3 spans 15 amino acids. The V and J ends lost 10 bases and 2 bases, in that order; junction bases with no gene match: 11. In nucleotides, the CDR3 is TGTGCCACCAACAAAGCGGGGGCGGTCACAGATACGCAGTATTTT. Translating it yields CATNKAGAVTDTQYF.

The rearrangement joins TRBV29-1 to TRBJ1-2; TRBD1 is a possible D gene (5 bases). The CDR3 is 14 amino acids. Germline V lookup: CDR1 SQVTM, CDR2 ANQGSEA. Trimming stripped 2 bases from V and 0 bases from J, with 10 bases between. CDR3 DNA sequence: TGCAGCGTTGAATTGGACACATCTAACTATGGCTACACCTTC. It yields the protein CSVELDTSNYGYTF.

The gene calls are TRBV29-1 and TRBJ2-2; D is ambiguous. Per germline, CDR1 SQVTM and CDR2 ANQGSEA. This CDR3 is 13 amino acids long. Trimming removed 4 bases from V and 1 base from J, with 7 bases in between. In nucleotides, the CDR3 is TGCAGCGTTGGTCCCCGGAACACCGGGGAGCTGTTTTTT. It is translated as CSVGPRNTGELFF.

The rearrangement links TRBV27 to TRBJ2-5, with 9 nucleotides matching TRBD1. The trim removed 5 bases at V and 7 bases at J, leaving 11 bases unmatched. The CDR3 covers 15 residues. The germline CDR1 and CDR2 sequences are MNHEY and SMNVEV (reference sequence). The CDR3 reads CASSPDRGSSGTQYF. The DNA of the CDR3 is TGTGCCAGCAGTCCCGACAGGGGGTCTTCCGGGACCCAGTACTTC.

The genes are TRBV6-5 and TRBJ1-4; D unresolved. The V gene's germline CDR1 is MNHEY and CDR2 SVGAGI. V lost 0 bases and J 0 bases, leaving 5 bases between the germline ends. This CDR3 comprises 15 residues. The CDR3 coding sequence is TGTGCCAGCAGTTACTCGGCAACAACTAATGAAAAACTGTTTTTT. This encodes CASSYSATTNEKLFF.

The rearrangement joins TRBV30 to TRBJ2-5; possibly TRBD1 for D (6 bases). V was cut by 3 bases and J by 7 bases, with 12 bases left in between. The CDR3 is 12 residues long. Germline assignment: CDR1 GTSNPN and CDR2 SVGIG (reference sequence). Written as DNA, the CDR3 is TGTGCCTGGAGCCCAGGGGTGGGGACCCAGTACTTC. Translating gives CAWSPGVGTQYF.

Here the CDR3 reads CASSFLPTRGYNSPLHF. The DNA of the CDR3 is TGTGCCAGCAGCTTCTTACCCACGCGGGGTTATAATTCACCCCTCCACTTT. The chain employs TRBV7-2 and TRBJ1-6; D unresolved. The V gene lost 3 bases and the J gene lost 4 bases, with 16 bases spanning the gap. The germline CDR1 and CDR2 sequences are SGHTA and FQGNSA. This CDR3 region has 17 residues.

This chain connects TRBV9 to TRBJ2-7, with 7 positions matching TRBD1. The germline V gene encodes CDR1 SGDLS and CDR2 YYNGEE. The length of the CDR3 is 15 residues. V shed 4 bases and J 4 bases; nucleotides not matched to a gene: 11. CDR3 DNA: TGTGCCAGCAGCCTTGAACCGGGACAGTCGTACGAGCAGTACTTC. Translation: CASSLEPGQSYEQYF.

The genes are TRBV30 and TRBJ1-1; tentative D call: TRBD1 (5 bases). The CDR3 spans 11 residues. V was pared by 5 bases and J by 3 bases, with 7 bases between. The germline V gene has CDR1 GTSNPN and CDR2 SVGIG (reference sequence). This CDR3 is CAWGTDTEAFF. CDR3 nucleotides: TGTGCCTGGGGGACTGACACTGAAGCTTTCTTT. The variable domain in full, completed from reference TRBV30 and TRBJ1-1, reads SQTIHQWPATLVQPVGSPLSLECTVEGTSNPNLYWYRQAAGRGLQLLFYSVGIGQISSEVPQNLSASRPQDRQFILSSKKLLLSDSGFYLCAWGTDTEAFFGQGTRLTVV.

This clone has a handful of counts. This chain uses TRBV2 with TRBJ1-6; unclear D gene. The CDR3 loop spans 12 amino acids. V was trimmed by 3 bases and J by 9 bases, leaving 6 bases between them. Germline values: CDR1 SNHLY, CDR2 FYNNEI. This CDR3 is CASSEVRSPLHF. The CDR3 DNA reads TGTGCCAGCAGTGAGGTTCGTTCACCCCTCCACTTT.

CDR3 loop: CASSVGVQASSYNEQFF. As DNA, the CDR3 is TGTGCCAGCAGCGTAGGGGTACAGGCAAGCTCCTACAATGAGCAGTTCTTC. V usage is TRBV9 and J usage is TRBJ2-1, with D possibly TRBD1 on 5 matching bases. V was cut by 0 bases and J by 0 bases, with 13 bases left in between. The CDR3 extends over 17 amino acids. Germline V gene sequence: CDR1 SGDLS, CDR2 YYNGEE.

The gene calls are TRBV6-6 and TRBJ2-7; D perhaps matches TRBD1 (6 bases). This CDR3 spans 15 amino acids. V dropped 8 bases and J dropped 2 bases, with 19 bases sitting between them. CDR1 is MNHNY and CDR2 is SVGAGI in the germline V gene (reference sequence). The CDR3 DNA is TGTGCCAGCGCGCCAGGGGCTGATTACCCCTACGAGCAGTACTTC. It specifies CASAPGADYPYEQYF.

V and J are TRBV27 and TRBJ1-1; 12 positions match TRBD1. CDR3 length: 17 amino acids. Germline assignment: CDR1 MNHEY and CDR2 SMNVEV (reference sequence). With 4 bases clipped from V and 1 base from J, the junction kept 7 bases outside the gene matches. The CDR3 coding sequence is TGTGCCAGCAGTTCCTACGGGACAGGGGGCAGGAACACTGAAGCTTTCTTT. Its translation: CASSSYGTGGRNTEAFF.

This clone has just a few counts. J is TRBJ1-1 and V is TRBV7-2; D unclear. V gave up 3 bases and J gave up 8 bases, with 13 bases separating them. The germline V gene has CDR1 SGHTA and CDR2 FQGNSA. The CDR3 sequence is 13 residues long. CDR3 in amino acids: CASSLDPTGEAFF. The DNA for the CDR3 is TGTGCCAGCAGCTTGGACCCCACGGGGGAAGCTTTCTTT.

A note on this clone: Other nucleotide sequences from this sample produce the same CDR3. V and J are TRBV5-1 and TRBJ2-2; no definite D call. The CDR3 sequence is 14 residues long. The germline gives CDR1 SGHRS, CDR2 YFSETQ. V lost 0 bases, J lost 1 base, and 4 bases lay in between. The CDR3 sequence: CASSLGQNTGELFF. Written as DNA, the CDR3 is TGCGCCAGCAGCTTGGGCCAGAACACCGGGGAGCTGTTTTTT.

The chain uses TRBV6-5 and TRBJ1-4; no definite D call. The CDR3 loop spans 14 amino acids. Per germline, CDR1 MNHEY and CDR2 SVGAGI. With 6 bases removed from V and 2 bases from J, the gap between germline ends came to 10 bases. CDR3 amino acids: CASSQHTTNEKLFF. The CDR3 region has the DNA TGTGCCAGCAGCCAACACACGACTAATGAAAAACTGTTTTTT.

The J gene is TRBJ2-3, the V gene TRBV6-5; 7 bases match TRBD2. CDR1 and CDR2 (germline): MNHEY, SVGAGI. J was trimmed by 6 bases and V by 0 bases; bases with no gene match: 9. The CDR3 has 16 amino acids. The CDR3 bases are TGTGCCAGCAGTTACTCGAGGTTCGGGGGGAGTGATACGCAGTATTTT. This codes for CASSYSRFGGSDTQYF.

The chain's CDR3 is CAWSLWGAYNEQFF. CDR3 nucleotide sequence: TGTGCCTGGAGTTTGTGGGGCGCTTACAATGAGCAGTTCTTC. The rearrangement links TRBV30 to TRBJ2-1, with D tentatively TRBD1 (5 bases). CDR1 and CDR2 (germline): GTSNPN, SVGIG (reference sequence). V lost 2 bases and J lost 4, with 12 bases in between. This CDR3 has 14 amino acids.

A remark on this clone: Distinct nucleotide sequences in the sample also encode this CDR3. This chain connects TRBV18 to TRBJ1-2; 8 nucleotides match TRBD1. V trimming: 3 bases; J trimming: 3 bases; junction bases outside the gene matches: 0. The CDR3 consists of 13 residues. Germline V CDR1 and CDR2: KGHSH, LQKENI. CDR3: CASSPGQDYGYTF. The CDR3, as DNA: TGTGCCAGCTCACCGGGACAGGACTATGGCTACACCTTC.

V and J are TRBV6-5 and TRBJ2-5, with a weak D call TRBD2 (5 bases). CDR1 is MNHEY and CDR2 is SVGAGI in the germline V gene. V shed 0 bases and J shed 1 base, with 9 bases lying between them. This CDR3 comprises 15 residues. The CDR3 loop reads CASSYSRGPQETQYF. CDR3 DNA sequence: TGTGCCAGCAGTTACTCGAGAGGGCCCCAAGAGACCCAGTACTTC.

This clone was detected once. The chain's CDR3 is CASSLGPQGVSPLHF. The CDR3 region has the DNA TGTGCCAGCAGCTTAGGCCCACAGGGTGTTTCACCCCTCCACTTT. The rearrangement links TRBV7-9 to TRBJ1-6; TRBD1 might be the D (6 bases). The CDR3 covers 15 residues. The V end was cut by 1 base, the J end by 9 bases, with 13 bases between. The V gene's germline CDR1 is SEHNR and CDR2 FQNEAQ (reference sequence).

V gene TRBV2 combines with J gene TRBJ2-7, with 8 nucleotides matching TRBD2. The V segment lost 4 bases and the J segment 5 bases; nucleotides outside the gene matches: 10. Germline CDR1 is SNHLY and CDR2 is FYNNEI. The CDR3 sequence is 15 residues long. The CDR3 sequence is CASSVTSGPTDEQYF. The CDR3 DNA sequence: TGTGCCAGCAGTGTAACTAGCGGTCCGACCGACGAGCAGTACTTC.

The rearrangement links TRBV18 to TRBJ2-7; 9 bases map to TRBD1. With 2 bases clipped from V and 3 bases from J, the junction kept 8 bases outside the gene matches. The CDR3 runs 16 residues. The germline CDR1 and CDR2 sequences are KGHSH and LQKENI. The CDR3 is CASSPTGTGNNYEQYF. CDR3 in DNA: TGTGCCAGCTCACCAACCGGGACAGGGAACAACTACGAGCAGTACTTC.

This clone came up a few times. The genes are TRBV5-1 and TRBJ2-1; 13 bases line up with TRBD2. CDR1 and CDR2 (germline): SGHRS, YFSETQ. CDR3 length: 14 residues. Unmatched junction bases numbered 4, after V lost 4 bases and J lost 9 bases. CDR3 nucleotides: TGCGCCAGCAGCACTAGCGGGGGGGCCTCTGAGCAGTTCTTC. Encoded protein: CASSTSGGASEQFF. Looking up the rest from reference TRBV5-1 and TRBJ2-1 gives the full variable domain: KAGVTQTPRYLIKTRGQQVTLSCSPISGHRSVSWYQQTPGQGLQFLFEYFSETQRNKGNFPGRFSGRQFSNSRSEMNVSTLELGDSALYLCASSTSGGASEQFFGPGTRLTVL.

V is TRBV30 and J is TRBJ1-1; weak D call: TRBD1 (6 bases). The V gene's germline CDR1 is GTSNPN and CDR2 SVGIG (reference sequence). The CDR3 length is 14 residues. The V gene lost 0 bases and the J gene lost 8 bases, with 16 bases spanning the gap. The CDR3 DNA sequence: TGTGCCTGGAGTGTGGGACATTCGAGTGCCGAAGCTTTCTTT. Translated, it gives CAWSVGHSSAEAFF.